Sequencing of this T cell receptor beta chain was carried out in a study of blood T cell repertoires in COVID-19. Overall study context: The United States, Italy and Spain supplied acute and convalescent COVID-19 samples.

The V end was cut by 3 bases, the J end by 7 bases, with 13 bases between. The CDR3 runs to 14 residues. The germline V gene has CDR1 LNHDA and CDR2 SQIVND (reference sequence). Participants came from around 25 US areas, aged roughly 18 to 89 years. Sequencing used immunoSEQ multiplex PCR; TCRdb keeps in-frame clones, though not all of them. In the table there are about 160,000 clones, over 70% of which are singletons. The source of this sequence is a woman in her forties with acute COVID-19. The chain carries TRBV19 and TRBJ2-4; D might be TRBD1 (8 bases). Source material: PBMCs or T cells enriched from blood (not recorded which). CDR3 nucleotides: TGTGCCAGTAGTATCAGGGGGCGGGGGAACATTCAGTACTTC. Encoded protein: CASSIRGRGNIQYF.